This TCR beta chain comes out of a study of cytomegalovirus exposure and HLA in healthy donors. About the study: In a previous analysis, 120 million or so unique TCR beta sequences were found from 150 million to 200 million T cells.

It was with 60 Vbeta and 13 Jbeta primers that the PCR ran. This table comes from immunoSEQ multiplex PCR, and its TCRdb copy is limited to in-frame clones, with some not included. This repertoire shows 100,000 to 120,000 clones, 65% to 85% found once; its top ten account for 2.5%. The germline CDR1 and CDR2 sequences are MNHEY and SMNVEV (reference sequence). This CDR3 comprises 13 residues. V dropped 7 bases and J dropped 6 bases, with 16 bases sitting between them. V usage is TRBV27 and J usage is TRBJ2-7, with a tentative D call TRBD1 (6 bases). Sequencing input: PBMCs. The sequence came from a woman aged 18-35 years in good health and CMV-seronegative. The CDR3 DNA is TGTGCCAGCACCACCTTTACAGGGAGCGAGCAGTACTTC. Translation gives CASTTFTGSEQYF.